Given below is one T cell receptor beta chain in context. These data come from a study of blood T cell repertoires in COVID-19. Study in general: The United States, Italy and Spain were the sources of the acute and convalescent COVID-19 samples.

The germline gives CDR1 MNHNY, CDR2 SVGAGI (reference sequence). CDR3 size: 14 residues. V lost 6 bases and J lost 4, with 15 bases in between. Authors' analysis steps: Amplification with reference gene primers provided the estimates of nucleated cell counts. The table came from immunoSEQ multiplex PCR; TCRdb's copy has only in-frame clones and leaves some out. That table gives V, J and clone size, and the DNA gave D and trimming. Among approximately 160,000 clones listed, 85% to 95% were seen once. The specimen sequenced was peripheral blood. This TCR was recovered from a man aged 50 or older with acute or convalescent COVID-19. V usage is TRBV6-6 and J usage is TRBJ1-1; D unclear. CDR3 in amino acids: CASSPPGKTTEAFF. CDR3 in DNA: TGTGCCAGCAGCCCTCCCGGGAAGACCACTGAAGCTTTCTTT.